The clone carrying this T cell receptor beta chain occurred once. These data belong to a study of T cell changes during pregnancy in multiple sclerosis. The CDR3 totals 13 residues. CDR1 ENHRY and CDR2 SYGVKD come from the germline V gene. V gave up 5 bases and J gave up 3 bases, with 11 bases separating them. Generated by immunoSEQ multiplex PCR, the TCRdb table keeps only in-frame clones and is missing some. The sample carries 73,000 or so clones, roughly nine tenths recorded once. The sequencing used peripheral blood, collected in the second trimester of pregnancy. This TCR was sampled from a female donor with multiple sclerosis, enrolled in a pregnancy study. V is TRBV10-3 and J is TRBJ2-7; tentative D call: TRBD2 (5 bases). CDR3 nucleotide sequence: TGTGCCATCAGTCGGGTCGAGGGCTACGAGCAGTACTTC. It specifies CAISRVEGYEQYF.